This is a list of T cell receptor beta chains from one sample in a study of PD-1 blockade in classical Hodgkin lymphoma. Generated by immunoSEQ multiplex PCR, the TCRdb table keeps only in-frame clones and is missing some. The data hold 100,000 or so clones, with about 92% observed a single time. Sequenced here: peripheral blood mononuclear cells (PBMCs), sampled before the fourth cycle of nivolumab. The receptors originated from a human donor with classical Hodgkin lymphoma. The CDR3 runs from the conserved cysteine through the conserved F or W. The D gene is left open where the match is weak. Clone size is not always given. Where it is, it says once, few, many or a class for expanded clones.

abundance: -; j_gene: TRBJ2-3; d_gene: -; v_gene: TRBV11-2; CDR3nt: TGTGCCAGCAGCTTAGAGGTCAGTCTCTCTCGAAGAGATACGCAGTATTTT; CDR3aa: CASSLEVSLSRRDTQYF
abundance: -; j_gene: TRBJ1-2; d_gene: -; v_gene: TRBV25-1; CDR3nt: TGTGCCAGCAGTGGGGGGGTTAACTATGGCTACACCTTC; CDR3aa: CASSGGVNYGYTF
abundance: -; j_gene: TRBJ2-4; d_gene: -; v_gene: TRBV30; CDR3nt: TGTGCCTGGAGCAAGAGACAGTTTATCAAAAACATTCAGTACTTC; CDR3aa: CAWSKRQFIKNIQYF
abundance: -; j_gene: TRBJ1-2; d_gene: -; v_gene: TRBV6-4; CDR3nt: TGTGCCAGCAGCCTAGGCGGCTCCTATGGCTACACCTTC; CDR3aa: CASSLGGSYGYTF
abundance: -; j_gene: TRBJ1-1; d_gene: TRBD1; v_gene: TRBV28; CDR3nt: TGTGCCAGCAGTTCAGGGGGGGTAAGACAGTCCCTGCTTTTGAACACTGAAGCTTTCTTT; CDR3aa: CASSSGGVRQSLLLNTEAFF
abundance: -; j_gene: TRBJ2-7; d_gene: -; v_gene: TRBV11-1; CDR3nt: TGTGCCAGCAGCTTACTAATAGGCCTAACCTACGAGCAGTACTTC; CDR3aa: CASSLLIGLTYEQYF
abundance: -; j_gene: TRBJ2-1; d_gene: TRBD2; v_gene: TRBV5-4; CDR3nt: TGTGCCAGCAGCCCACCCGTGGGTAGCGGGAGGGTAAGTGAGCAGTTCTTC; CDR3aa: CASSPPVGSGRVSEQFF
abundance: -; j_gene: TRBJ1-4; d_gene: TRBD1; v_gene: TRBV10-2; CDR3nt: TGCGCCAGCAGCTCTTTAGGGGGCGTGGGTGAAAAACTGTTTTTT; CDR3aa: CASSSLGGVGEKLFF
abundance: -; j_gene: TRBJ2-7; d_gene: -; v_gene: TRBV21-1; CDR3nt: TGTGCCAGCAGCAAAGTGTCTAGCGGGAACGAGGTTTACGAGCAGTACTTC; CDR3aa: CASSKVSSGNEVYEQYF
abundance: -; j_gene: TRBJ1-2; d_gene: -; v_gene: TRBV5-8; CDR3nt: TGTGCCAGCGACAGGTCCAACTATGGCTACACCTTC; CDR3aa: CASDRSNYGYTF
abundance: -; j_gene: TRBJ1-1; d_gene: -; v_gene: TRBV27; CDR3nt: TGTGCCAGCATAGTGGACACGTCGAACACTGAAGCTTTCTTT; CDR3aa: CASIVDTSNTEAFF
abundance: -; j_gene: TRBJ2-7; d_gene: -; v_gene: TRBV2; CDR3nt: TGTGCCAGCAGGGAGGGTTTTGGGTCCTACGAGCAGTACTTC; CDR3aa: CASREGFGSYEQYF
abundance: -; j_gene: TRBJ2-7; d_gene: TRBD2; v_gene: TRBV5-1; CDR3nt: TGCGCCAGCAGCTTGTCTACTAGCGGCTACGAGCAGTACTTC; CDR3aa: CASSLSTSGYEQYF
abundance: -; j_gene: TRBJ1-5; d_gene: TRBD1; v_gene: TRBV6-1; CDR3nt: TGTGCCAGCAGTCCGACAGGGAATCAGCCCCAGCATTTT; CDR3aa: CASSPTGNQPQHF
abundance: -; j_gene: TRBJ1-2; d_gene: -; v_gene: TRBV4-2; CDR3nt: TGTGCCAGCAGCCAAGAGCTGGGCTATGGCTACACCTTC; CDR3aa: CASSQELGYGYTF
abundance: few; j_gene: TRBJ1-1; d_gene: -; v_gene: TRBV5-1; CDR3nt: TGCGCCAGCAGCCCTGGTAGGGAGGGGACTGAAGCTTTCTTT; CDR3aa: CASSPGREGTEAFF
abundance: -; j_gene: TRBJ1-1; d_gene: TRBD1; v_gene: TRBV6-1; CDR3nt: TGTGCCAGCAGTGAGACGACAGGGCATGAAGCTTTCTTT; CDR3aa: CASSETTGHEAFF
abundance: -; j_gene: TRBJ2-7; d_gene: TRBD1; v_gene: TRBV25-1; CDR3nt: TGTGCCAGCAGTGAATCGGACAGGGGTCGTTACGAGCAGTACTTC; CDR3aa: CASSESDRGRYEQYF
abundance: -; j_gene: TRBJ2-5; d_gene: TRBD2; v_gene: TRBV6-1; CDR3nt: TGTGCCAGCAGTGGGGAGGTCGCTAGCGGGAGAATTTTGAGAGAGACCCAGTACTTC; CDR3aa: CASSGEVASGRILRETQYF
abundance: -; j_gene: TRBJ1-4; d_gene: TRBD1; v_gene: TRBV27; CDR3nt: TGTGCCAGCGGTTTAGATAGGGCAGGGGGCCATGAAAAACTGTTTTTT; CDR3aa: CASGLDRAGGHEKLFF
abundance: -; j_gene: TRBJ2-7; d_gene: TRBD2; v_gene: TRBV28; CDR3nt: TGTGCCAGCAGTTTTAGCGGGAGCCCCTCCTACGAGCAGTACTTC; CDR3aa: CASSFSGSPSYEQYF
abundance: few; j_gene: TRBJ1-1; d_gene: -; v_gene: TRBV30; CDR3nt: TGTGCCTGGAGTGGACGGAGGAACACTGAAGCTTTCTTT; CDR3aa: CAWSGRRNTEAFF
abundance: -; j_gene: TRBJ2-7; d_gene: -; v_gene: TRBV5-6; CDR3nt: TGTGCCAGCAGCTCCCATACACTTACCTACGAGCAGTACTTC; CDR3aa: CASSSHTLTYEQYF
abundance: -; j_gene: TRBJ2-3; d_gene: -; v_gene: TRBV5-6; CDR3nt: TGTGCCAGCAGCCCCGGGACGAGAGGTAGCACAGATACGCAGTATTTT; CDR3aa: CASSPGTRGSTDTQYF
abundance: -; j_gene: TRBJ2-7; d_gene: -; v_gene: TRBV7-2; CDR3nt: TGTGCCAGCAGCTTCCAGACGGACGAGCAGTACTTC; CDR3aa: CASSFQTDEQYF
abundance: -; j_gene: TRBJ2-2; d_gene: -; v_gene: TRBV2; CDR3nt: TGTGCCGGCCGCGAGGGGAATACTTACACCGGGGAGCTGTTTTTT; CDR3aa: CAGREGNTYTGELFF
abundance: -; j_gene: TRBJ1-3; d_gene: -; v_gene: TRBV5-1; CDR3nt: TGCGCCAACCGAACGACAGGCATGTTTATTTCTGGAAACACCATATATTTT; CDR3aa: CANRTTGMFISGNTIYF
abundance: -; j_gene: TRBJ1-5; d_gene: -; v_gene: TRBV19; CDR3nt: TGTGCCAGTAGTATGGTGGCAGTTAGCAATCAGCCCCAGCATTTT; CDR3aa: CASSMVAVSNQPQHF
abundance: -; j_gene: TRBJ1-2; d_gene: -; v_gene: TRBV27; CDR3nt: TGTGCCAGCAGTTTACGCCAGGGCCATGGCTACACCTTC; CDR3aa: CASSLRQGHGYTF
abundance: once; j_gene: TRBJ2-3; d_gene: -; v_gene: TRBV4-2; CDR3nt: TGTGCCAGCAGCCAAGATCTAGGGTGGGACTCTAGCACAGATACGCAGTATTTT; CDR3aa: CASSQDLGWDSSTDTQYF
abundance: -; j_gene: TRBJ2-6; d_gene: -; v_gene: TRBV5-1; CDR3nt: TGCGCCAGCAGCTTGGGAAGGGACTCTGGGGCCAACGTCCTGACTTTC; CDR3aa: CASSLGRDSGANVLTF
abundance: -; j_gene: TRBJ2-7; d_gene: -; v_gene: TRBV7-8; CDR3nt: TGTGCCAGCAGCCAGATTACGGATGGACTTACCGGATCCGACTCCTACGAGCAGTACTTC; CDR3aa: CASSQITDGLTGSDSYEQYF
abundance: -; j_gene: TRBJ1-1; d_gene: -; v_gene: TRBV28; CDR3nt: TGTGCCAGCAGACCTACAGGTTCGGGGGGCACTGAAGCTTTCTTT; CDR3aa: CASRPTGSGGTEAFF
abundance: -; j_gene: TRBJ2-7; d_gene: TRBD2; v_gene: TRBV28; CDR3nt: TGTGCCAGCAGTTTAGGTTTAGCGGGCCTCTCCTACGAGCAGTACTTC; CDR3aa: CASSLGLAGLSYEQYF
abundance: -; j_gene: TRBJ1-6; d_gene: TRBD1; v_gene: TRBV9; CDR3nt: TGTGCCAGCAGCACCCGGACAGGCGATTCACCCCTCCACTTT; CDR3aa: CASSTRTGDSPLHF
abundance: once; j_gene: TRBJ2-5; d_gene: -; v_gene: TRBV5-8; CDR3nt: TGTGCCAGCAGCTTGGAGGGGTGGATTGGCAGGGGCACAGAGACCCAGTACTTC; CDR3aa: CASSLEGWIGRGTETQYF